This TCR beta chain emerged from a study of blood T cells in healthy people across ages. General study findings and limits: Possibly confounding the expanded clonotype changes was the fact that donor CMV status was unknown. The long-lived group displayed more naive CD4+ cells, plus higher diversity, than the aged donors did.

This clonotype was found a few times. Its antigen is unknown. The CDR3 has 12 amino acids. Trimming took 0 bases from V and 8 from J, leaving 10 bases between them. The germline V gene encodes CDR1 SQVTM and CDR2 ANQGSEA. Together with a sample-barcoded 5' primer, a J-beta primer mix was included in a second PCR lasting about 6 to 11 cycles. At least 3 million CDR3-containing paired-end reads were obtained per sample. A single record per CDR3 protein comes from TCRdb applying MiXCR to the 5' RACE reads. This sample yields around 990,000 distinct CDR3 sequences, of which more than 30% are seen a single time; 13% belongs to the top ten. Researchers report isolating at least 6.5 million PBMCs per sample.

Sequencing was done on a sample of blood. This TCR derives from a man aged 18 to 30 in good health. V is TRBV29-1 and J is TRBJ1-2, with a weak D call TRBD1 (5 bases). Here the CDR3 DNA reads TGCAGCGTTGAAGACAGGGTGGACGGCTACACCTTC. It translates to CSVEDRVDGYTF.